The text below deals with one T cell receptor (beta chain). Its target is unknown. PCR was performed using 60 Vbeta and 13 Jbeta primers. Sequenced by immunoSEQ multiplex PCR; TCRdb stores in-frame clones only, minus some. This table holds about 190,000 clones, roughly 80% found once. This CDR3 is 19 amino acids long. V was trimmed by 4 bases and J by 2 bases, leaving 22 bases between them. Germline V gene data show CDR1 as SGHRS and CDR2 as YFSETQ. The data belong to a study of cytomegalovirus exposure and HLA in healthy donors. General study results and limits: An Asian-associated ancestry cluster reportedly showed fewer N-insertions than the approximately 700-donor mean in a later analysis. Presence/absence analyses rested on an assumption that sequencing depth was roughly uniform across donors. Cytomegalovirus status, reportedly, was diagnosed with high specificity and sensitivity by the classifier. About 87% or about 30% of the time was how often most TCR beta V segments were productive, according to an earlier analysis.

The V and J genes are TRBV5-1 and TRBJ2-6, with a tentative D call TRBD1 (8 bases). The sequence came from a woman in her 30s in good health and CMV-seropositive. The sequenced sample was PBMCs. Here the CDR3 DNA reads TGCGCCAGCAGCCTCGGACAGGGACCCCGGGGGGCTGGGGCCAACGTCCTGACTTTC. Translated: CASSLGQGPRGAGANVLTF.